This T cell receptor (beta chain) was captured in a study of blood T cell repertoires in COVID-19. On the study more broadly: Sites across the United States, Italy and Spain contributed samples from acute and convalescent COVID-19. From T cells, B-cell-depleted T cells, or PBMCs came the material, which was cDNA or gDNA.

Original handling: Cell counts per sample came from amplifying reference gene primers. Assay used: immunoSEQ multiplex PCR; TCRdb lists only in-frame clones, some missing. The DNA gave D and trimming, while V, J and clone size come from that table. The sample consists of fewer than 50,000 clones, about two thirds of them appearing once. Recruited during active infection, patients (from Seattle) were subsequently followed longitudinally. Germline CDR1 reads SGDLS; CDR2 reads YYNGEE. The CDR3 sequence is 15 residues long. Trimming removed 3 bases at V and 5 bases at J, with 17 bases between. This receptor was taken from a man between 65 and 85 years old with COVID-19, enrolled during active disease. This chain connects TRBV9 to TRBJ2-5; TRBD2 might be the D (6 bases). Specimen: peripheral blood. The chain's CDR3 is CASSETGGTLETQYF. CDR3 DNA sequence: TGTGCCAGCAGCGAAACAGGAGGGACGTTGGAGACCCAGTACTTC.